This entry lists 29 T cell receptor beta chains sequenced from one sample in a study of beta chain features in type 1 diabetes. The entirety of the isolated RNA underwent reverse transcription, so expressed TCRB transcripts were sequenced. The assay was immunoSEQ multiplex PCR, and TCRdb's table has in-frame clones only and misses some. The sample shows about 9,400 clones, more than 75% of them seen only once. Sequenced sample: Tregs from blood. Receptor source: a woman between 18 and 30 years old in good health.

This clone was seen only a few times. The chain recombines TRBV11-2 with TRBJ1-3, with 7 nucleotides matching TRBD1. After removal of 5 bases from V and 0 bases from J, the junction contained 7 bases not matched to a gene. CDR1 and CDR2 (germline): SGHAT, FQNNGV. The CDR3 contains 16 residues. CDR3 in DNA: TGTGCCAGCAGCGCGGACAGGCCCTACTCTGGAAACACCATATATTTT. It encodes CASSADRPYSGNTIYF.

The chain recombines TRBV29-1 with TRBJ1-2; a weak D match, TRBD1 (6 bases). Trimming shortened V by 7 bases and J by 4 bases, and 13 bases separated the two germline ends. The CDR3 has 12 residues. CDR1 SQVTM and CDR2 ANQGSEA come from the germline V gene. The CDR3 loop reads CSAGASGYGYTF. DNA of the CDR3: TGCAGCGCAGGGGCCTCTGGCTATGGCTACACCTTC.

This clone was seen a handful of times. CDR3 bases: TGTGCCTGGATTAAGGCGGGGGAAGGGGGTGAGCAGTTCTTC. It translates to CAWIKAGEGGEQFF. The V call is TRBV30, the J call TRBJ2-1; maybe TRBD2 (7 bases). CDR1 and CDR2 from the germline V gene are GTSNPN and SVGIG (reference sequence). The length of the CDR3 is 14 residues. V lost 4 bases to trimming and J lost 9 bases, with 19 bases between them.

The chain has TRBV5-1 and TRBJ2-1, with TRBD1 matching over 7 bases. This CDR3 contains 16 residues. Trimming at V came to 0 bases and at J to 4 bases, leaving 7 bases not matched to a gene. Germline V gene lookup returns CDR1 SGHRS and CDR2 YFSETQ. The CDR3 is CASSLARPGGYNEQFF. The CDR3 coding sequence is TGCGCCAGCAGCTTGGCCCGGCCAGGGGGATACAATGAGCAGTTCTTC.

The genes are TRBV7-9 and TRBJ2-3, with 10 bases lining up with TRBD2. Germline V gene lookup returns CDR1 SEHNR and CDR2 FQNEAQ (reference sequence). The CDR3 covers 15 residues. V was pared by 6 bases and J by 2 bases, with 5 bases of the junction left unmatched. The CDR3 sequence is CASSSSGRFTDTQYF. In DNA, the CDR3 is TGTGCCAGCAGTAGTAGCGGGAGGTTCACAGATACGCAGTATTTT.

This chain connects TRBV7-8 to TRBJ2-7; 8 positions agree with TRBD1. Trimming removed 4 bases from V and 2 bases from J; junction bases left unmatched: 7. The germline V gene encodes CDR1 SGHVS and CDR2 FQNEAQ. The length of the CDR3 is 15 residues. The CDR3 here is CASSSPGRGPYEQYF. The DNA of the CDR3 is TGTGCCAGCAGCTCCCCCGGCAGGGGGCCCTACGAGCAGTACTTC.

This sequence joins TRBV6-1 and TRBJ2-5; no clear D gene. Trimming stripped 8 bases from V and 2 bases from J, with 12 bases between. Looked up from germline, CDR1 is MNHNS and CDR2 is SASEGT. CDR3 size: 13 residues. CDR3: CASGFWAQETQYF. The CDR3 DNA reads as TGTGCCAGCGGTTTTTGGGCTCAAGAGACCCAGTACTTC.

V and J are TRBV7-2 and TRBJ2-1; 8 positions agree with TRBD2. The V segment lost 5 bases and the J segment 2 bases; nucleotides outside the gene matches: 11. The CDR3 runs to 17 residues. From germline, CDR1 is SGHTA and CDR2 FQGNSA. Here the CDR3 reads CASSPGSLAGPYNEQFF. CDR3 coding DNA: TGTGCCAGCAGCCCCGGGTCGCTAGCGGGCCCCTACAATGAGCAGTTCTTC.

This clone turned up a few times. This chain links TRBV5-1 with TRBJ2-3; D perhaps matches TRBD1 (5 bases). The V end was cut by 1 base, the J end by 3 bases, with 9 bases between. Germline CDR1 SGHRS, CDR2 YFSETQ. This CDR3 comprises 14 residues. Here the CDR3 DNA reads TGCGCCAGCAGCTTGAACGCAGGGACAGATACGCAGTATTTT. It yields the protein CASSLNAGTDTQYF.

The gene calls are TRBV10-3 and TRBJ2-6; D may be TRBD1 (6 bases). The CDR3 is made up of 16 amino acids. Germline CDR1 is ENHRY and CDR2 is SYGVKD. V was cut by 3 bases and J by 0 bases, with 9 bases left in between. The CDR3 loop reads CAISDLGASGANVLTF. The CDR3 DNA reads TGTGCCATCAGTGATTTGGGGGCCTCTGGGGCCAACGTCCTGACTTTC.

V usage is TRBV7-9 and J usage is TRBJ1-4, with D hard to call. The germline CDR1 and CDR2 sequences are SEHNR and FQNEAQ (reference sequence). The CDR3 runs to 14 residues. V was shortened by 0 bases and J by 6 bases, with 8 bases between the two germline ends. The CDR3 loop is CASSLAGRHEKLFF. The CDR3 bases are TGTGCCAGCAGCTTAGCGGGGAGGCATGAAAAACTGTTTTTT.

This clone was observed a single time. V is TRBV5-5 and J is TRBJ1-2; 11 bases align to TRBD1. V lost 7 bases and J lost 8; bases outside the gene matches: 4. Germline assignment: CDR1 SGHKS and CDR2 YYEKEE (reference sequence). This CDR3 is built from 12 residues. The DNA of the CDR3 is TGTGCCAGCGGACAGGGGGCGAAGGGCTACACCTTC. Residues: CASGQGAKGYTF.

The V gene is TRBV30, the J gene TRBJ1-1, with D tentatively TRBD1 (5 bases). The CDR3 loop spans 15 amino acids. Trimming shortened V by 3 bases and J by 1 base, and 15 bases separated the two germline ends. Germline loops: CDR1 GTSNPN, CDR2 SVGIG (reference sequence). CDR3 residues: CAWRRHKTGNTEAFF. The CDR3 region has the DNA TGTGCCTGGAGGCGCCATAAAACAGGGAACACTGAAGCTTTCTTT.

The gene calls are TRBV5-1 and TRBJ2-1; TRBD2 matches 11 bases. The germline V gene has CDR1 SGHRS and CDR2 YFSETQ. This CDR3 contains 17 residues. With V trimmed by 4 bases and J by 4 bases, 10 bases remained unmatched. The CDR3 protein is CASSDPSGTSGYNEQFF. Written as DNA, the CDR3 is TGCGCCAGCAGCGATCCGTCCGGGACTAGCGGTTACAATGAGCAGTTCTTC.

The rearrangement uses TRBV6-5 and TRBJ1-6; maybe TRBD1 (6 bases). The germline V gene encodes CDR1 MNHEY and CDR2 SVGAGI. There are 14 residues in the CDR3. Trimming cost V 2 bases and J 9 bases, with 11 bases left between them. CDR3 residues: CASSYSRGGSPLHF. CDR3 nucleotide sequence: TGTGCCAGCAGTTACAGCAGGGGCGGTTCACCCCTCCACTTT.

The chain joins TRBV19 to TRBJ2-1, with TRBD2 matching 12 bases. Germline V lookup: CDR1 LNHDA, CDR2 SQIVND (reference sequence). The junction had 4 bases not matched to a gene; V was cut back by 4 bases and J by 12 bases. CDR3 size: 13 residues. The CDR3: CASSTSGRASQFF. The CDR3 DNA sequence: TGTGCCAGTAGTACTAGCGGGAGGGCCTCGCAGTTCTTC.

The chain recombines TRBV7-2 with TRBJ2-3, with 10 bases that match TRBD2. Germline lookup yields CDR1 SGHTA and CDR2 FQGNSA. The J segment lost 2 bases and the V segment lost 5 bases, leaving 10 bases of the junction unmatched. The CDR3 length is 17 residues. As DNA, the CDR3 is TGTGCCAGCAGCGTCAAGACTAGCGGGCGATCCACAGATACGCAGTATTTT. It encodes CASSVKTSGRSTDTQYF.

This chain uses TRBV5-1 with TRBJ2-6; no reliable D call. Trimming took off 1 base at V and 2 bases at J, with 4 bases between the two ends. In germline, CDR1 is SGHRS, CDR2 YFSETQ. This CDR3 has 14 amino acids. In nucleotides, the CDR3 is TGCGCCAGCAGCTTGCAGGCTGGGGCCAACGTCCTGACTTTC. This sequence encodes CASSLQAGANVLTF.

This clone was seen a single time. This chain joins TRBV21-1 and TRBJ1-1; whether TRBD1, the table's D call, matches the DNA was not checked. TRBV21-1 is labeled a pseudogene. The CDR3 contains 17 residues. DNA for the CDR3: TGTGCCAGCAGCAAAGGACCCGGGACACTCCAGTACACTGAAGCTTTCTTT. This sequence encodes CASSKGPGTLQYTEAFF.

The V and J genes are TRBV21-1 and TRBJ1-4; the table calls TRBD1, which could not be checked here. TRBV21-1 is a pseudogene. CDR3 length: 23 amino acids. The CDR3 region is CASSKADRGRLWRGHATNEKLFF. The CDR3 region has the DNA TGTGCCAGCAGCAAAGCTGACAGGGGGCGATTGTGGCGAGGGCATGCAACTAATGAAAAACTGTTTTTT.

The chain recombines TRBV7-8 with TRBJ2-2; D is unresolved. The V end was cut by 6 bases, the J end by 4 bases, with 15 bases between. The CDR3 consists of 15 residues. CDR1 and CDR2 from the germline V gene are SGHVS and FQNEAQ. This chain's CDR3 is CASRGWQTGTGELFF. CDR3 coding DNA: TGTGCCAGCAGGGGTTGGCAGACGGGCACCGGGGAGCTGTTTTTT. Combining the CDR3 with reference TRBV7-8 and TRBJ2-2 gives the whole variable domain GAGVSQSPRYKVAKRGQDVALRCDPISGHVSLFWYQQALGQGPEFLTYFQNEAQLDKSGLPSDRFFAERPEGSVSTLKIQRTQQEDSAVYLCASRGWQTGTGELFFGEGSRLTVL.

This clone was seen once. V gene TRBV29-1 combines with J gene TRBJ2-1; unclear D gene. The CDR3 has 11 amino acids. Germline assignment: CDR1 SQVTM and CDR2 ANQGSEA. The germline V and J ends were trimmed by 6 bases and 7 bases, with 10 bases remaining between them. The CDR3 here is CSVARWNEQFF. As DNA, the CDR3 is TGCAGCGTAGCCCGTTGGAATGAGCAGTTCTTC.

This chain links TRBV14 with TRBJ1-5, with a weak D call TRBD1 (5 bases). CDR1 and CDR2 from the germline V gene are SGHDN and FVKESK. The CDR3 has 13 residues. Trimming left V 4 bases short and J 2 bases short, with 6 bases between. The CDR3 is CASSPGGNQPQHF. The CDR3 DNA sequence: TGTGCCAGCAGCCCGGGGGGCAATCAGCCCCAGCATTTT. Drawing the rest from reference TRBV14 and TRBJ1-5, the complete variable domain is EAGVTQFPSHSVIEKGQTVTLRCDPISGHDNLYWYRRVMGKEIKFLLHFVKESKQDESGMPNNRFLAERTGGTYSTLKVQPAELEDSGVYFCASSPGGNQPQHFGDGTRLSIL.

This clone was seen a handful of times. The chain uses TRBV30 and TRBJ1-1; D gene unclear. Germline V gene data show CDR1 as GTSNPN and CDR2 as SVGIG (reference sequence). This CDR3 comprises 12 residues. V was trimmed by 2 bases and J by 0 bases, leaving 4 bases between them. This chain's CDR3 is CAWSRVNTEAFF. The CDR3 bases are TGTGCCTGGAGTCGCGTGAACACTGAAGCTTTCTTT.

This clone was seen once. This chain joins TRBV5-1 and TRBJ1-1; a possible D gene is TRBD1 (6 bases). V was trimmed by 5 bases and J by 0 bases, leaving 8 bases between them. Germline loops: CDR1 SGHRS, CDR2 YFSETQ. The CDR3 spans 13 residues. CDR3 in amino acids: CASRGQMNTEAFF. CDR3 DNA sequence: TGCGCCAGCAGAGGACAGATGAACACTGAAGCTTTCTTT.

The CDR3 loop is CASSLLDSPGVGDYGYTF. The CDR3 nucleotides are TGCGCCAGCAGCTTGTTGGACAGCCCAGGCGTCGGGGACTATGGCTACACCTTC. V gene TRBV5-1 combines with J gene TRBJ1-2, with D tentatively TRBD1 (6 bases). Trimming took 1 base from V and 3 from J, leaving 22 bases between them. Germline CDR1 and CDR2: SGHRS and YFSETQ. The CDR3 is 18 residues long.

This rearrangement joins TRBV18 to TRBJ2-3; tentative D call: TRBD1 (5 bases). V gave up 2 bases and J gave up 5 bases, with 8 bases separating them. This CDR3 spans 13 amino acids. Germline assignment: CDR1 KGHSH and CDR2 LQKENI. The CDR3: CASSPTGQDTQYF. CDR3 sequence (DNA): TGTGCCAGCTCACCAACAGGTCAAGATACGCAGTATTTT.

The chain combines TRBV5-1 with TRBJ1-1, with a possible D match to TRBD1 (5 bases). This CDR3 spans 14 amino acids. Per germline, CDR1 SGHRS and CDR2 YFSETQ. V lost 1 base, J lost 5 bases, and 12 bases lay in between. DNA of the CDR3: TGCGCCAGCAGCTTGTCGGGGAGGGGTACTGAAGCTTTCTTT. This gives the protein CASSLSGRGTEAFF.

This clone has only a few counts. This chain links TRBV6-1 with TRBJ1-5; 8 nucleotides match TRBD1. This CDR3 region has 15 residues. Germline-derived CDR1 and CDR2 are MNHNS and SASEGT. Trimming cost V 4 bases and J 3 bases; bases outside gene matches: 5. The CDR3: CASSVQDRANQPQHF. CDR3 bases: TGTGCCAGCAGTGTCCAGGACAGGGCCAATCAGCCCCAGCATTTT.